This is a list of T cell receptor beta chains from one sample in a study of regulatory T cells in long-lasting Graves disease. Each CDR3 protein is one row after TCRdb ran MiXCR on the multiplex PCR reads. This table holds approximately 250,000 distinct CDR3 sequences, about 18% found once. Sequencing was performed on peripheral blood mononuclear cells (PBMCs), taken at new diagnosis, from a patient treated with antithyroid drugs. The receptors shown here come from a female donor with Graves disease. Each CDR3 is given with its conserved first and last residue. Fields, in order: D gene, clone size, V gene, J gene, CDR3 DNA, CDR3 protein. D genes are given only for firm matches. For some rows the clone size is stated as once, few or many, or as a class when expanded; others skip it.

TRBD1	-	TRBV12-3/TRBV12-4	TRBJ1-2	TGTGCCAGCAGTTCAGGGGGTTGGTATGGCTACACCTTC	CASSSGGWYGYTF
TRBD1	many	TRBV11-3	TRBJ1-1	TGTGCCAGCAGCCCAGGGGGTGTGAGAACTGAAGCTTTCTTT	CASSPGGVRTEAFF
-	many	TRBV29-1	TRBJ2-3	TGCAGCGTTGAAGTTGGGGGAATCGGCACAGATACGCAGTATTTT	CSVEVGGIGTDTQYF
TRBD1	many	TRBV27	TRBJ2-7	TGTGCCAGCAGTCCACAGGGGGCCAACTCCTACGAGCAGTACTTC	CASSPQGANSYEQYF
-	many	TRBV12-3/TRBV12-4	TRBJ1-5	TGTGCCAGCGCATATTCGGGGCGGGAGGAGCCCCAGCATTTT	CASAYSGREEPQHF
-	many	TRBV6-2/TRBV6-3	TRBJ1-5	TGTGCCACGGGGGGGGGCTGGGGGCAGCCCCAGCATTTT	CATGGGWGQPQHF
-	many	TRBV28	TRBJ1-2	TGTGCCAGCACCCCACCCTGGGCAGGCCACTATGGCTACACCTTC	CASTPPWAGHYGYTF
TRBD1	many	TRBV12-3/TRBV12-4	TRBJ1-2	TGTGCCAGCAGTTTGGGAGGGGGCACCTCGCGGTATGGCTACACCTTC	CASSLGGGTSRYGYTF
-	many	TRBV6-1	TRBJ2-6	TGTGCCAGCATGGGTAGCTCTGGGGCCAACGTCCTGACTTTC	CASMGSSGANVLTF
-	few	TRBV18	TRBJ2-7	TGTGCCAACTCACCACTCAGCCAGCGCAATCCCTACGAGCAGTACTTC	CANSPLSQRNPYEQYF
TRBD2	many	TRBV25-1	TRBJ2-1	TGTGCCAGCAGTGAACTAGCGGGAGTCAGGAATGAGCAGTTCTTC	CASSELAGVRNEQFF
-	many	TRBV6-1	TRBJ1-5	TGTGCCAGCAGCACACAGGGACCTGATCAGCCCCAGCATTTT	CASSTQGPDQPQHF
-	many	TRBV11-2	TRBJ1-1	TGTGCCAGCAGCCCGAATTTCCGGGACACTGAAGCTTTCTTT	CASSPNFRDTEAFF
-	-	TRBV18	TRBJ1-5	TGTGCCAGCTCACCAACAGGGTATGGCAATCAGCCCCAGCATTTT	CASSPTGYGNQPQHF
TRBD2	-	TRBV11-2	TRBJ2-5	TGTGCCAGCTCAATACCTAGCGGTCAAGAGACCCAGTACTTC	CASSIPSGQETQYF
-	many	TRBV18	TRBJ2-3	TGTGCCAGCTCACCGGCGCTAACAGATACGCAGTATTTT	CASSPALTDTQYF
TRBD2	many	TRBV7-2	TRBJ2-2	TGTGCCAGCAGCTTTCGAGCGGGAGGCACCGGGGAGCTGTTTTTT	CASSFRAGGTGELFF
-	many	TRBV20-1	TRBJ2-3	TGCAGTGCTAGGGGGGAACTCACAGATACGCAGTATTTT	CSARGELTDTQYF
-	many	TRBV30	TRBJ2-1	TGTGCCTGGAGTAAACTTCAAGCGAGCTCCTACAATGAGCAGTTCTTC	CAWSKLQASSYNEQFF
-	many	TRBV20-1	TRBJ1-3	TGCAGTGCTCTGACAGCTCTGAGTGGAAACACCATATATTTT	CSALTALSGNTIYF
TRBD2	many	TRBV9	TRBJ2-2	TGTGCCAGCAGCACCCTAGCGGTCTGGAACACCGGGGAGCTGTTTTTT	CASSTLAVWNTGELFF
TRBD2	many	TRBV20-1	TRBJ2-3	TGCAGTGCCCACGGCGGGACTAGCGGAGAGCCAGATACGCAGTATTTT	CSAHGGTSGEPDTQYF
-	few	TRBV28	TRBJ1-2	TGTGCCAGCACCGAGACAGGAGATGATTATGGCTACACCTTC	CASTETGDDYGYTF
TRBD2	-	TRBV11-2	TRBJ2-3	TGTGCCAGCAGCTCTTGGACTAGCGCCAACACAGATACGCAGTATTTT	CASSSWTSANTDTQYF
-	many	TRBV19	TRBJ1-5	TGTGCCAGTAGTCGGCCCAAGGCGGATAGCAATCAGCCCCAGCATTTT	CASSRPKADSNQPQHF
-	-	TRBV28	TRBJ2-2	TGTGCCAGCAGCGGGGGCGGGGAAACCGGGGAGCTGTTTTTT	CASSGGGETGELFF
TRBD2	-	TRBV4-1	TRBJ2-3	TGCGCCAGCAGCCAAGGGAGGCGGGAGGGTTGGACAGATACGCAGTATTTT	CASSQGRREGWTDTQYF
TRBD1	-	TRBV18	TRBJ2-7	TGTGCCAGCTCACCTGGGCAGGGGGCTGACGAGCAGTACTTC	CASSPGQGADEQYF
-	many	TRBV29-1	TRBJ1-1	TGCAGCGTTGAATTGAGGCAGGCCCACGGGACTGAAGCTTTCTTT	CSVELRQAHGTEAFF
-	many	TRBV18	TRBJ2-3	TGTGCCAGCTCACTGGACAGTAGCACAGATACGCAGTATTTT	CASSLDSSTDTQYF
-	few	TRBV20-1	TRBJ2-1	TGCAGTGCTAGAGATCCGGCAGGGGAAACTATAAAGCAGTTCTTC	CSARDPAGETIKQFF
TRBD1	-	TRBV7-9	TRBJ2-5	TGTGCCAGCAGCCATGGGACAGGGGGAGGAGAGACCCAGTACTTC	CASSHGTGGGETQYF
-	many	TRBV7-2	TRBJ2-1	TGTGCCAGCAGCCGTTACAGGAACAATGAGCAGTTCTTC	CASSRYRNNEQFF
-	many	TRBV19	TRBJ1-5	TGTGCCAGTAGTATTGGGGCTTATAGCAATCAGCCCCAGCATTTT	CASSIGAYSNQPQHF
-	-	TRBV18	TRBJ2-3	TGTGCCAGCCACCGAGCGAGAGGGGTCACAGATACGCAGTATTTT	CASHRARGVTDTQYF
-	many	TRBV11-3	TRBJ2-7	TGTGCCAGCAGCTTAAGTCGGCAGACCGAGCAGTACTTC	CASSLSRQTEQYF
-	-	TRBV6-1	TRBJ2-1	TGTGCCAGCAGTACCCGAAGCTACCCCAATGAGCAGTTCTTC	CASSTRSYPNEQFF
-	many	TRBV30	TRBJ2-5	TGTGCCTGGACTTTGAGGCAGGGTGAGACCCAGTACTTC	CAWTLRQGETQYF
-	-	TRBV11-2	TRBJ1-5	TGTGCCAGCAGCTTAACGATCCAGGACAGTCAGCCCCAGCATTTT	CASSLTIQDSQPQHF
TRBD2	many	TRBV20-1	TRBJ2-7	TGCAGTGCCCTCCTTGCTAGCGGAAAGGAGAACGAGCAGTACTTC	CSALLASGKENEQYF
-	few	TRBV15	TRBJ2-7	TGTGCCACCAGCAGAGATCCTAGCAGGGCCTACGAGCAGTACTTC	CATSRDPSRAYEQYF
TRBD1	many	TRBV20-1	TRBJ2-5	TGCAGTGCTCCCCAGACAGGGGAGTTGGAGACCCAGTACTTC	CSAPQTGELETQYF
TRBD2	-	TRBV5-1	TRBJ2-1	TGCGCCAGCAGCCCCCGGTCTAGCGGGAGGGCCGGCTACAATGAGCAGTTCTTC	CASSPRSSGRAGYNEQFF
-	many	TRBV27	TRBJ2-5	TGTGCCAGCAGTTCCCCCTGGGGGGGCGGCGGACGAGAGACCCAGTACTTC	CASSSPWGGGGRETQYF
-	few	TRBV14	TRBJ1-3	TGTGCCAGCAGCCTATCTCAGGGAAACACCATATATTTT	CASSLSQGNTIYF
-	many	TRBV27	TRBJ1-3	TGTGCCAGCAGTCCCCTACTCTCTGGAAACACCATATATTTT	CASSPLLSGNTIYF
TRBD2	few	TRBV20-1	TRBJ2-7	TGCAGTGCTGAAAGTGGGAGGGCCTACGAGCAGTACTTC	CSAESGRAYEQYF
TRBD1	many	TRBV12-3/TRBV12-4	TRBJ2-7	TGTGCCAGCAGTTCAACAGGGGGCAGGAACGAGCAGTACTTC	CASSSTGGRNEQYF
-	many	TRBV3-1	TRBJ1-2	TGTGCCGGAGGGAGAAGCGGCTACACCTTC	CAGGRSGYTF
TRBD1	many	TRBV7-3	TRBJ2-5	TGTGCCAGCAGCTTGGGACAGGGAAGGATTGGTATAGAGACCCAGTACTTC	CASSLGQGRIGIETQYF
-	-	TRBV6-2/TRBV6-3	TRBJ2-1	TGTGCCAGCAGTACAGTCGGGGGAGTTCTTTTATATGAGCAGTTCTTC	CASSTVGGVLLYEQFF
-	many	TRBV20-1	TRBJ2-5	TGCAGTGCTATCACCCCCGCGTGGCACGAAGAGACCCAGTACTTC	CSAITPAWHEETQYF
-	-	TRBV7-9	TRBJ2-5	TGTGCCAGCAGCGCTATGGGAGAGACCCAGTACTTC	CASSAMGETQYF